This T cell receptor (beta chain) was observed in a study of blood T cell repertoires in COVID-19. Study details: The United States, Italy and Spain supplied acute and convalescent COVID-19 samples. T cells, B-cell-depleted T cells, or PBMCs provided the cDNA or gDNA that served as material.

Authors' processing steps: Reference gene primer amplification in the assay estimated nucleated cell counts. Measured with immunoSEQ multiplex PCR; TCRdb has only the in-frame clones, and not every one. V, J and clone size are those of that table, while D and trimming were read from the DNA. The data show more than 150,000 clones, roughly four fifths seen once. V dropped 3 bases and J dropped 4 bases, with 13 bases sitting between them. The CDR3 runs 14 residues. Germline V CDR1 and CDR2: SGHKS, YYEKEE (reference sequence). The receptor comes from a woman aged 40 to 50 with acute or convalescent COVID-19. Sequencing was done on a sample of peripheral blood. The genes are TRBV5-5 and TRBJ2-5; possibly TRBD1 for D (5 bases). CDR3 amino acids: CASSSYLGPETQYF. The CDR3 DNA sequence: TGTGCCAGCAGCTCGTACCTGGGGCCAGAGACCCAGTACTTC.